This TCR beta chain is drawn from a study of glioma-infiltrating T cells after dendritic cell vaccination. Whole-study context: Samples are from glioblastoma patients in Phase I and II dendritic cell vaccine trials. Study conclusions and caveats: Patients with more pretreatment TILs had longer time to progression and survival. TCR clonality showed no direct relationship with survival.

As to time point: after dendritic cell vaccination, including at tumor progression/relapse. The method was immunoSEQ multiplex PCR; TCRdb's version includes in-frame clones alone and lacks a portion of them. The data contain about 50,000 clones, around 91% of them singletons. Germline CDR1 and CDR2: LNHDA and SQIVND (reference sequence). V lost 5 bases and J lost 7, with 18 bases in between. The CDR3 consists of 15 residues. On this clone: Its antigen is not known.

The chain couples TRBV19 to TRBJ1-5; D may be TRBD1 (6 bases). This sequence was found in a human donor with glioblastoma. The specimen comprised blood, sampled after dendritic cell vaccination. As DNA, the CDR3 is TGTGCCAGTAGTTTGCCGTCCAGGGGTGGACAGCCCCAGCATTTT. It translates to CASSLPSRGGQPQHF.